This T cell receptor (beta chain) is from a study of tissue T cells after allogeneic stem cell transplantation. The study, taken as a whole, reports: TCR repertoires tracked anatomic similarity, regardless of disease or transplant status.

V shed 0 bases and J shed 8 bases, with 8 bases lying between them. CDR1 and CDR2 (germline): KGHPV, FQNQEV (reference sequence). This CDR3 is built from 14 residues. Time point indicated: mouse harvest day 14 after allogeneic transplant. The graft held 10^6 splenic CD5+ T cells and 10^7 T-cell-depleted bone marrow cells. The assay was immunoSEQ multiplex PCR, and TCRdb's table has in-frame clones only and misses some. The sample contains fewer than 2,000 clones, nearly 45% of which appear only once. For this clone: Its antigen is not identified. The genes are named according to mouse. The CDR3 end lies 1 residue beyond the end of the read and is filled in from the germline J gene.

This receptor was obtained from a female BALB/c mouse given C57BL/6 T cells with graft-versus-host disease after an allogeneic hematopoietic cell transplant. V gene TRBV26 combines with J gene TRBJ1-6, with D possibly TRBD1 on 6 matching bases. TRBJ1-6 is designated an ORF whose function remains uncertain. Sequenced: gut tissue. CDR3 residues: CASSLSGGDSPLYF. Incomplete CDR3 DNA: TGTGCCAGCAGTCTGTCAGGGGGTGATTCGCCCCTCTAC.